This entry lists 17 T cell receptor beta chains sequenced from one sample in a study of cytomegalovirus exposure and HLA in healthy donors. The PCR used 60 Vbeta and 13 Jbeta primers. TCRdb's copy holds only in-frame clones and misses some; the assay was immunoSEQ multiplex PCR. This table has around 150,000 clones, approximately 85% appearing once. Sample: PBMCs. The receptors here all came from a young man in good health and CMV-seropositive.

The rearrangement uses TRBV18 and TRBJ1-1; D gene ambiguous. Germline CDR1 is KGHSH and CDR2 is LQKENI. The CDR3 has 11 residues. Trimming shortened V by 3 bases and J by 7 bases, and 6 bases separated the two germline ends. Here the CDR3 reads CASSPGGEAFF. The CDR3 DNA is TGTGCCAGCTCACCGGGAGGTGAAGCTTTCTTT.

The chain couples TRBV6-5 to TRBJ1-2; D gene uncertain. The CDR3 is made up of 15 amino acids. Germline CDR1 is MNHEY and CDR2 is SVGAGI. V lost 6 bases to trimming and J lost 8 bases, with 22 bases between them. The CDR3 nucleotides are TGTGCCAGCAGCCTGACCGGGCACGGAGGACGGGGCTACACCTTC. This sequence encodes CASSLTGHGGRGYTF.

The count of this clone is one. The chain couples TRBV4-2 to TRBJ1-1; tentatively, D is TRBD1 (6 bases). The CDR3 contains 16 residues. CDR1 LGHNA and CDR2 YNFKEQ come from the germline V gene. V was pared by 4 bases and J by 2 bases, with 17 bases between. The CDR3 here is CASSPAQGLVNTEAFF. In DNA form, the CDR3 reads TGTGCCAGCAGCCCCGCGCAGGGGCTAGTCAACACTGAAGCTTTCTTT.

This clone was counted once. The V call is TRBV11-3, the J call TRBJ1-5, with 9 positions matching TRBD1. V gave up 5 bases and J gave up 2 bases; unmatched junction bases: 4. Germline V lookup: CDR1 SGHNT, CDR2 YENEEA. This CDR3 is built from 15 residues. The CDR3 DNA reads TGTGCCAGCAGCCCCCGGACAGGGGGCAATCAGCCCCAGCATTTT. Encoded protein: CASSPRTGGNQPQHF.

The CDR3 region is CSASQGTEAFF. The CDR3 DNA reads TGCAGTGCGAGCCAGGGGACTGAAGCTTTCTTT. J is TRBJ1-1 and V is TRBV20-1; weak D call: TRBD1 (6 bases). Trimming shortened V by 6 bases and J by 5 bases, and 10 bases separated the two germline ends. The CDR3 covers 11 residues. Germline CDR1 DFQATT, CDR2 SNEGSKA (reference sequence).

The V call is TRBV7-9, the J call TRBJ2-7, with D tentatively TRBD1 (6 bases). Trimming cost V 3 bases and J 1 base, with 10 bases left between them. Germline CDR1 SEHNR, CDR2 FQNEAQ (reference sequence). The CDR3 runs 14 residues. For the CDR3, the DNA is TGTGCCAGCAGCTTGGCAGGGGTATCCTACGAGCAGTACTTC. Protein sequence: CASSLAGVSYEQYF. The whole variable domain, remainder taken from reference TRBV7-9 and TRBJ2-7, is DTGVSQNPRHKITKRGQNVTFRCDPISEHNRLYWYRQTLGQGPEFLTYFQNEAQLEKSRLLSDRFSAERPKGSFSTLEIQRTEQGDSAMYLCASSLAGVSYEQYFGPGTRLTVT.

The chain links TRBV9 to TRBJ2-2; 7 bases are a match to TRBD2. V lost 4 bases and J lost 4; bases outside the gene matches: 10. This CDR3 spans 16 amino acids. Germline CDR1 and CDR2: SGDLS and YYNGEE. The CDR3 protein is CASSRPAGTVTGELFF. As DNA, the CDR3 is TGTGCCAGCAGCAGACCAGCGGGGACCGTCACCGGGGAGCTGTTTTTT.

This chain joins TRBV6-5 and TRBJ2-7; D is possibly TRBD2 (7 bases). Germline CDR1 MNHEY, CDR2 SVGAGI. CDR3 length: 16 amino acids. Trimming left V 2 bases short and J 0 bases short, with 14 bases between. The CDR3 protein is CASSYGRGQSSYEQYF. In DNA, the CDR3 is TGTGCCAGCAGTTACGGGCGGGGGCAGAGCTCCTACGAGCAGTACTTC.

The chain carries TRBV5-4 and TRBJ2-1; D is unclear. The CDR3 totals 11 residues. Trimming removed 4 bases at V and 7 bases at J, with 6 bases between. Germline V gene sequence: CDR1 SGHNT, CDR2 YYREEE (reference sequence). This CDR3 is CASSHTNEQFF. DNA of the CDR3: TGTGCCAGCAGCCATACTAATGAGCAGTTCTTC.

This clone came up once. The rearrangement links TRBV9 to TRBJ1-5, with no clear D. The CDR3 covers 13 residues. The germline gives CDR1 SGDLS, CDR2 YYNGEE. V dropped 5 bases and J dropped 3 bases, with 9 bases sitting between them. The CDR3 here is CASSPGLNQPQHF. CDR3 bases: TGTGCCAGCAGTCCAGGCCTCAATCAGCCCCAGCATTTT.

This clone showed up just a few times. The chain uses TRBV6-5 and TRBJ2-2; the match to TRBD2 covers 7 bases. Germline CDR1 reads MNHEY; CDR2 reads SVGAGI. V was pared by 2 bases and J by 0 bases, with 0 bases of the junction left unmatched. The CDR3 runs to 15 residues. The DNA for the CDR3 is TGTGCCAGCAGTTACGCGGGGGCGAACACCGGGGAGCTGTTTTTT. It codes for CASSYAGANTGELFF.

This clone was seen more than once but under ten times. This rearrangement joins TRBV4-3 to TRBJ2-3; 8 bases map to TRBD2. The germline CDR1 and CDR2 sequences are LGHNA and YSLEER. The CDR3 runs 16 residues. V shed 0 bases, J shed 11 bases, and the junction held 13 bases outside the gene matches. This CDR3 reads CASSQDPGGGPQVQYF. Here the CDR3 DNA reads TGCGCCAGCAGCCAAGATCCCGGGGGGGGGCCTCAGGTGCAGTATTTT.

The V and J genes are TRBV6-1 and TRBJ1-4, with D unresolved. Between the trimmed V and J ends, which lost 4 bases and 0 bases, there was a span of 9 bases. Germline CDR1 and CDR2: MNHNS and SASEGT. The CDR3 extends over 15 amino acids. The CDR3 here is CASSVYFATNEKLFF. The DNA of the CDR3 is TGTGCCAGCAGTGTGTACTTTGCAACTAATGAAAAACTGTTTTTT.

The chain employs TRBV4-2 and TRBJ1-1, with D tentatively TRBD1 (5 bases). Germline assignment: CDR1 LGHNA and CDR2 YNFKEQ. The CDR3 contains 15 residues. V was pared by 0 bases and J by 6 bases, with 14 bases between. The CDR3 loop is CASSQELGGIPEAFF. The CDR3 coding sequence is TGTGCCAGCAGCCAAGAACTCGGGGGGATCCCTGAAGCTTTCTTT.

V gene TRBV4-2 combines with J gene TRBJ2-7, with a tentative D call TRBD2 (7 bases). Deletions cut 0 bases from V and 7 bases from J, with 16 bases between. Germline V gene sequence: CDR1 LGHNA, CDR2 YNFKEQ. The CDR3 has 15 residues. Written as DNA, the CDR3 is TGTGCCAGCAGCCAAGATATTGGGAGCGGGACAGAGCAGTACTTC. Its translation is CASSQDIGSGTEQYF.

This clone has more than one count but fewer than ten. Other DNA sequences in the sample encode the same CDR3. The chain has TRBV9 and TRBJ2-1; a weak D match, TRBD1 (6 bases). Germline V gives CDR1 SGDLS, CDR2 YYNGEE. There are 15 residues in the CDR3. Trimming left V 0 bases short and J 1 base short, with 8 bases between. The CDR3 DNA reads as TGTGCCAGCAGCGTAGGAGGGGGTTCCTACAATGAGCAGTTCTTC. Its protein is CASSVGGGSYNEQFF. The complete variable domain, with remaining parts taken from reference TRBV9 and TRBJ2-1, reads DSGVTQTPKHLITATGQRVTLRCSPRSGDLSVYWYQQSLDQGLQFLIQYYNGEERAKGNILERFSAQQFPDLHSELNLSSLELGDSALYFCASSVGGGSYNEQFFGPGTRLTVL.

The chain couples TRBV6-5 to TRBJ1-2; D may be TRBD1 (5 bases). V was pared by 0 bases and J by 6 bases, with 14 bases between. Germline V gene lookup returns CDR1 MNHEY and CDR2 SVGAGI. The CDR3 runs to 15 residues. This chain's CDR3 is CASSYSPRGGNGYTF. CDR3 sequence (DNA): TGTGCCAGCAGTTACTCGCCTCGGGGGGGGAATGGCTACACCTTC.